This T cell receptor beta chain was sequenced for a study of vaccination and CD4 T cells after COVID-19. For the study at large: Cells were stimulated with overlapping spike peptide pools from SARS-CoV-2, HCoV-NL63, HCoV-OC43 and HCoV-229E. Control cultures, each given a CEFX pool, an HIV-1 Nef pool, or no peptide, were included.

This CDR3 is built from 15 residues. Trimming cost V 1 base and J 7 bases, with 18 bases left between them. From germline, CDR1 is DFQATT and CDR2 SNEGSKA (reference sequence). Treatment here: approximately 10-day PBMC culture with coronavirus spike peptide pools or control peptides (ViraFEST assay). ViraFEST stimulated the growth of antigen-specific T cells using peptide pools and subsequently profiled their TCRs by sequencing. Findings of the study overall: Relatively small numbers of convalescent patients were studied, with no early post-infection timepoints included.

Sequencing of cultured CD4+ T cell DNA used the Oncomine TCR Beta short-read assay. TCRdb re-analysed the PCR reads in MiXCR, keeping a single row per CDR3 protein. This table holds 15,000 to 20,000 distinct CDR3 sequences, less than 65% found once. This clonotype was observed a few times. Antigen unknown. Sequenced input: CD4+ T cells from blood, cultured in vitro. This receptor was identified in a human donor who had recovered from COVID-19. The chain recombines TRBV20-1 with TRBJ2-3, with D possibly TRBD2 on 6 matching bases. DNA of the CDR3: TGCAGTGCTAGAGTCGGACCGGGACTTCTTAATACGCAGTATTTT. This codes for CSARVGPGLLNTQYF.